The following is a TCR beta chain sequence with its context. Germline V gene data show CDR1 as MNHNS and CDR2 as SASEGT. The CDR3 is 18 amino acids. J lost 0 bases, V lost 4 bases, and 9 bases had no gene match. Sequencing was performed with immunoSEQ multiplex PCR; in TCRdb, only in-frame clones are kept and a portion is missing. This sample has tens of thousands of clones, with 95% to 98% found just once. This record belongs to a study of technical replicates of blood from several donors. This TCR derives from a human donor in good health. V usage is TRBV6-1 and J usage is TRBJ1-4, with TRBD1 matching 9 bases. Sequencing input: T cells isolated from PBMCs. CDR3 residues: CASSGQRDRVSTNEKLFF. The CDR3 DNA reads TGTGCCAGCAGTGGTCAAAGGGACAGGGTTTCAACTAATGAAAAACTGTTTTTT.